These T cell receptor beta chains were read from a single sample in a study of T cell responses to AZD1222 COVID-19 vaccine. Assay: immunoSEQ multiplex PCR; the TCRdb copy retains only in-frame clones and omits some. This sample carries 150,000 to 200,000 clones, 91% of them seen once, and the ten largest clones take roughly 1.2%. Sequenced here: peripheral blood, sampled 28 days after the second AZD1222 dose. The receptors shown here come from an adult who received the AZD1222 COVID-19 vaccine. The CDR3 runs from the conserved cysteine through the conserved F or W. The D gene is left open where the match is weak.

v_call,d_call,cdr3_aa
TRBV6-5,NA,CASSGSGGKTQYF
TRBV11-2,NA,CASSLVLGHSSYNEQFF
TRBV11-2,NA,CASSLGGQGREQYF
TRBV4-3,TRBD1,CASSQGGARGRGEKLFF
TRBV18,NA,CASSPPSREVEKLFF
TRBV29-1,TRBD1,CSVGGTAPLYGYTF
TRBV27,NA,CAAPQGRAGFF
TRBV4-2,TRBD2,CASSQGGLAGTYNEQFF
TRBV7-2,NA,CASSLSSETQYF
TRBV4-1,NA,CASSQRDRRNEQFF
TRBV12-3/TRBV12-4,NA,CASIQRGGEQYF
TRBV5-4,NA,CASSSTGYYEQYF
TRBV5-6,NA,CASSSMAWEGHNSPLHF
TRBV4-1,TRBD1,CASSRTGRTGDGETQYF
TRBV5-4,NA,CASSFRGGNDEQFF
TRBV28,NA,CASSLLGEGIGNTIYF
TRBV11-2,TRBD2,CASSRSGDYTDTQYF
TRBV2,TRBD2,CASRKGLAGWVF
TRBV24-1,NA,CATSDPTTSGNTIYF
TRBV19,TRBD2,CASSIIWTSGMDTQYF
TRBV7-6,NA,CASSRTLDRTDTQYF
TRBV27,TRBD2,CASSSSRGGVGYNEQFF
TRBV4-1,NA,CASSQGEGASYGYTF
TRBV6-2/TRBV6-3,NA,CASSAQGPSNYGYTF
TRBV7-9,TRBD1,CASSLGGQGRDEQFF
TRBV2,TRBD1,CASEDRQGVRVLYF
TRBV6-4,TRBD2,CASSDSVASGTDTQYF
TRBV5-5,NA,CASSLSGGRQPQHF
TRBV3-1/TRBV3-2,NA,CASRPTAGRAGELFF
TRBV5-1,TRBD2,CASSPGGGRYEQYF
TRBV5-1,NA,CASSLTSRTQETQYF
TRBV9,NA,CASSVVADQETQYF
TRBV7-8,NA,CASSEGTAYYGYTF
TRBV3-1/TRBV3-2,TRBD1,CASSLSVSAGTGYYEQYF